This TCR beta chain was retrieved from a study of CXCR3-negative and CXCR3-positive naive CD8 T cells. The libraries of TRB cDNA were prepared using 5' RACE with UMI labels. Reprocessing the 5' RACE reads, TCRdb reports a single entry for every CDR3 protein and omits DNA. This sample's table has approximately 120,000 distinct CDR3 sequences. Study-wide findings and caveats: Most assays used freshly isolated PBMCs, as cryopreservation partially reduced CXCR3. TRBV-TRBJ usage was alike in naive CXCR3-negative and CXCR3-positive cells but differed in memory cells. A higher hydrophobicity marked the TRB CDR3s of CXCR3-positive naive cells versus CXCR3-negative naive cells.

Points on this clonotype: As yet, its antigen is unknown.

This CDR3 region has 19 residues. Sequenced material: naive CXCR3+ CD8+ T cells from blood. Subset here: CD45RO-CCR7+CD27+CD95- naive CD8+ T cells expressing CXCR3 (TNR3+). The genes are TRBV12-3 or TRBV12-4 and TRBJ2-2; no DNA is available, so the TRBD2 call from TCRdb remains unchecked. The clonotype comes from a human donor in good health. Some clones in this sample may be carry-over from other donors' samples. The CDR3 protein is CASTFLYLAGGPDTGELFF.